The clone carrying this T cell receptor beta chain is a singleton in its sample. Its antigen is unidentified. Primers: 60 Vbeta forward and 13 Jbeta reverse. Generated by immunoSEQ multiplex PCR, the TCRdb table keeps only in-frame clones and is missing some. The sample holds roughly 100,000 clones, around 80% seen once. These data are taken from a study of cytomegalovirus exposure and HLA in healthy donors. Findings and limits, study-wide: Per published reports, the classifier diagnosed cytomegalovirus status with high specificity and sensitivity. The authors later found HLA-associated TCR beta chains more clonally expanded than equally common others.

Germline lookup yields CDR1 GTSNPN and CDR2 SVGIG (reference sequence). Trimming removed 0 bases at V and 4 bases at J, with 12 bases between. CDR3 length: 14 amino acids. The sequenced sample was PBMCs. V is TRBV30 and J is TRBJ1-1, with D tentatively TRBD1 (6 bases). The receptor comes from a male donor in good health and CMV-seropositive. The CDR3 loop is CAWSVLQGATEAFF. CDR3 DNA: TGTGCCTGGAGTGTATTACAGGGTGCCACTGAAGCTTTCTTT.